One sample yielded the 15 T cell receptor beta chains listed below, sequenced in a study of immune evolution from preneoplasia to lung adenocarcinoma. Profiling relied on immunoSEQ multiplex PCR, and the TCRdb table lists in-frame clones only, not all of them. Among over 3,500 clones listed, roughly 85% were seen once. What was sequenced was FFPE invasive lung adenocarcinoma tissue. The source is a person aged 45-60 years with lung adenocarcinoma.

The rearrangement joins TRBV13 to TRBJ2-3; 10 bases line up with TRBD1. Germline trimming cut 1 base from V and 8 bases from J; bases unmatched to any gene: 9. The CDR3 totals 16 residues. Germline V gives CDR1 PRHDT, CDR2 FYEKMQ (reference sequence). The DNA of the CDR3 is TGTGCCAGCAGCTTAGTCCGGGACAGGGGTCTAGTTACGCAGTATTTT. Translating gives CASSLVRDRGLVTQYF.

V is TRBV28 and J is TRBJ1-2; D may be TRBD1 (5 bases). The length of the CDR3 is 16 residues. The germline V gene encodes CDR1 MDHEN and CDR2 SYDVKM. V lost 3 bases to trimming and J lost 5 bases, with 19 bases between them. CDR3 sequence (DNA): TGTGCCAGCAGTTTTTGGTCCGGGGGGAGGGAATATGGCTACACCTTC. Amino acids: CASSFWSGGREYGYTF.

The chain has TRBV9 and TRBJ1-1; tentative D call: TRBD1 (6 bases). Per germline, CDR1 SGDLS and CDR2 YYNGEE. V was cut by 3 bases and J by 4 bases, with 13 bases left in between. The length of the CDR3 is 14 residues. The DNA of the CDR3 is TGTGCCAGCAGCGGACCTTTAGGGGGCACTGAAGCTTTCTTT. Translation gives CASSGPLGGTEAFF.

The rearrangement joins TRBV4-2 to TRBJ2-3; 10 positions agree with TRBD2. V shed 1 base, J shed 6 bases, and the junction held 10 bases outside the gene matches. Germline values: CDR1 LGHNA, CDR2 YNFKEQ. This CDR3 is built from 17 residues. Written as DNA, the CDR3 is TGTGCCAGCAGCCAAGTTGGCCCAGCGGGAGGGCAGGATACGCAGTATTTT. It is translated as CASSQVGPAGGQDTQYF.

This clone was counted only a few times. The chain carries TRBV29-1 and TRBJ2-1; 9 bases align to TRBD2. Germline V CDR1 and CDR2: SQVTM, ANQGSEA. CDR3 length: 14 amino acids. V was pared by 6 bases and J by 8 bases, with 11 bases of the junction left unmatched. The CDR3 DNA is TGCAGCGTCATAGCGGGAGCCGGGGGGGATGAGCAGTTCTTC. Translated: CSVIAGAGGDEQFF.

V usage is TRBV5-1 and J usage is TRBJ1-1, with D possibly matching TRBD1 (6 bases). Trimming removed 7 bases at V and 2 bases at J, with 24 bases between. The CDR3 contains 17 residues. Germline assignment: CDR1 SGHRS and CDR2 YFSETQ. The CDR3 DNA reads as TGCGCCAGCGGTCGTTCCCCATCAGGGGAAGCTAACACTGAAGCTTTCTTT. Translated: CASGRSPSGEANTEAFF.

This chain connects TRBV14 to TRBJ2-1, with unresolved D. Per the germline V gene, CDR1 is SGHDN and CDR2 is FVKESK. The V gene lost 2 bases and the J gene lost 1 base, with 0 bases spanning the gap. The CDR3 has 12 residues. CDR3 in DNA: TGTGCCAGCAGCCAATCCTACAATGAGCAGTTCTTC. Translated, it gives CASSQSYNEQFF.

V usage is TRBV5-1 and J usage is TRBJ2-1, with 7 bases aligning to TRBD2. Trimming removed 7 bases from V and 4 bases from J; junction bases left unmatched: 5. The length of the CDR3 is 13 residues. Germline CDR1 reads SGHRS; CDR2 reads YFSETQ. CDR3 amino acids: CASAASGYNEQFF. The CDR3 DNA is TGCGCCAGCGCCGCTAGCGGATACAATGAGCAGTTCTTC.

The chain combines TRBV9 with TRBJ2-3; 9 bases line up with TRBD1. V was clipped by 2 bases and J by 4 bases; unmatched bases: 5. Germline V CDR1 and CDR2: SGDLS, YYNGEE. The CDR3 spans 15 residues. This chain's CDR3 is CASSVRDREADTQYF. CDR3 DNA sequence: TGTGCCAGCAGCGTCCGGGACAGGGAAGCAGATACGCAGTATTTT.

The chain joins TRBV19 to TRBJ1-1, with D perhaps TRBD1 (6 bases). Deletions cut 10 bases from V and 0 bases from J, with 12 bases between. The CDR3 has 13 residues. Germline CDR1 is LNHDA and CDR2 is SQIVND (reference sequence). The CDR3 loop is CAISQGLNTEAFF. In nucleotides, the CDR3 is TGTGCCATTTCACAGGGTCTGAACACTGAAGCTTTCTTT.

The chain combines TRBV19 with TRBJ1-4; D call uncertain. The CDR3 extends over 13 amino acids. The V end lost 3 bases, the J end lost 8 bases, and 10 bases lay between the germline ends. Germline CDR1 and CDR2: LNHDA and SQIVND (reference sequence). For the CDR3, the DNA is TGTGCCAGTAGTATCGGGGTTGGGGAAAAACTGTTTTTT. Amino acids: CASSIGVGEKLFF.

CDR3 bases: TGTGCCAGCAGCTCCGGTTCAAGTATGTGGGCGCGGGACACTGAAGCTTTCTTT. It is translated as CASSSGSSMWARDTEAFF. This chain uses TRBV5-4 with TRBJ1-1; no clear D gene. The germline V gene encodes CDR1 SGHNT and CDR2 YYREEE (reference sequence). The CDR3 has 18 amino acids. V was trimmed by 3 bases and J by 3 bases, leaving 24 bases between them.

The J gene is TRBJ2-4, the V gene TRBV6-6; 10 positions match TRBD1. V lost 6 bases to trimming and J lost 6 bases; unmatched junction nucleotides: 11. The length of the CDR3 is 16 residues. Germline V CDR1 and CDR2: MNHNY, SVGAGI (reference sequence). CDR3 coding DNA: TGTGCCAGCAGCGACTCAGACAGGGGGCTAGGAAACATTCAGTACTTC. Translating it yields CASSDSDRGLGNIQYF.

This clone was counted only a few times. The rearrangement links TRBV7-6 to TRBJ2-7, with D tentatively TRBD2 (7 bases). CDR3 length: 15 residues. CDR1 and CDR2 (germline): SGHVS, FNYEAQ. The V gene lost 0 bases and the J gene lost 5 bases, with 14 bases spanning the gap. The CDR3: CASSLAGGAVDEQYF. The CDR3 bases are TGTGCCAGCAGCTTAGCGGGGGGGGCCGTCGACGAGCAGTACTTC.

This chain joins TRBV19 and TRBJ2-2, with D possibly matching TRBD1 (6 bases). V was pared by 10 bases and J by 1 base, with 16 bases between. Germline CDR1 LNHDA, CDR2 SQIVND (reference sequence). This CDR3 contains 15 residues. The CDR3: CATGTGTLNTGELFF. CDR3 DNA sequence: TGTGCCACTGGAACCGGGACACTGAACACCGGGGAGCTGTTTTTT.